This T cell receptor beta chain was observed in a study of shared clonotypes between healthy human individuals. For this clone: Antigen specificity is unknown.

Clones were sequenced by immunoSEQ multiplex PCR, and TCRdb holds only the in-frame ones, with some missing. The data show about 110,000 clones, under 70% seen once. V lost 3 bases and J 2 bases, leaving 10 bases between the germline ends. The CDR3 extends over 14 amino acids. CDR1 and CDR2 (germline): MDHEN, SYDVKM. Study-wide findings and caveats: Four donors shared around 5% of their naive CD4 clonotypes. Among donors, sharing of clonotypes was expected to be affected by sequencing depth. In general, naive subsets displayed greater estimated richness than memory subsets did. In contrast to clonotypes shared by all four donors, non-shared clonotypes had lower generation probabilities.

The receptor's source is a woman in her thirties in good health. This chain uses TRBV28 with TRBJ1-2; D uncertain. Sequences were obtained from memory CD8+ T cells sorted from blood. Subset given: CD45RO+ cells pooled with CCR7-negative TemRA cells. The CDR3 sequence is CASSFITGNYGYTF. DNA of the CDR3: TGTGCCAGCAGTTTTATAACGGGAAACTATGGCTACACCTTC.